This section outlines one TCR beta chain sequence together with its context. Its cognate antigen is unknown. With V trimmed by 4 bases and J by 2 bases, 4 bases remained unmatched. This CDR3 region has 15 residues. Germline CDR1 and CDR2: SGHNT and YYREEE (reference sequence). The data were produced by immunoSEQ multiplex PCR, yet TCRdb's version contains in-frame clones alone and is incomplete. The data show 90,000 to 140,000 clones, about 88% seen once. The data were taken from a study of T cell responses to AZD1222 COVID-19 vaccine. Findings and caveats of the study: There were mostly white British donors and more females than males, and clonal diversity was possibly underestimated.

Material: peripheral blood, obtained on day 0 of AZD1222 vaccination. This TCR came from an adult in good health. V gene TRBV5-4 combines with J gene TRBJ1-4, with 8 nucleotides matching TRBD1. CDR3 residues: CASSPTGATNEKLFF. CDR3 coding DNA: TGTGCCAGCAGCCCGACAGGGGCCACTAATGAAAAACTGTTTTTT. Drawing the rest from reference TRBV5-4 and TRBJ1-4, the complete variable domain is ETGVTQSPTHLIKTRGQQVTLRCSSQSGHNTVSWYQQALGQGPQFIFQYYREEENGRGNFPPRFSGLQFPNYSSELNVNALELDDSALYLCASSPTGATNEKLFFGSGTQLSVL.